This TCR beta chain was found in a study of blood T cell repertoires in COVID-19. Study-level information: Specimens from acute and convalescent COVID-19 originated in the United States, Italy and Spain.

Authors' processing steps: Estimation of nucleated cell counts relied on the amplification of reference gene primers. TCRdb's table, derived via immunoSEQ multiplex PCR, lists solely in-frame clones and lacks some. D and trimming come from the DNA, and the V and J calls and clone size come from that table. The repertoire holds around 100,000 clones, with about 80% as singletons. This clonotype originated in a human donor in a cohort sampled during active COVID-19. Sequencing was carried out using peripheral blood.

CDR3: CASSPTGTSGYNEQFF. The CDR3 nucleotides read TGCGCCAGCAGCCCAACCGGGACTAGCGGGTACAATGAGCAGTTCTTC. The V call is TRBV5-1, the J call TRBJ2-1, with 12 bases lining up with TRBD2. CDR1 and CDR2 (germline): SGHRS, YFSETQ. The CDR3 extends over 16 amino acids. V gave up 4 bases and J gave up 4 bases; unmatched junction bases: 6.